The entry below describes one T cell receptor (beta chain). Its target is not known. This CDR3 spans 15 amino acids. CDR1 and CDR2 from the germline V gene are LNHNV and YYDKDF (reference sequence). V was clipped by 0 bases and J by 4 bases, with 11 bases between them. An approximately 120-subject validation cohort, separate from the approximately 720-subject first cohort, supplied the donors. Profiling relied on immunoSEQ multiplex PCR, and the TCRdb table lists in-frame clones only, not all of them. The sample has tens of thousands of clones, roughly 91% seen once. The data stem from a study of cytomegalovirus exposure and HLA in healthy donors. Broader study findings: Cytomegalovirus association was listed for approximately 160 TCR beta chains.

This sequence joins TRBV15 and TRBJ2-3, with D maybe TRBD1 (6 bases). The specimen sequenced was PBMCs. The receptor was isolated from a man aged 25 to 45 in good health and CMV-seronegative. The CDR3 bases are TGTGCCACCAGCAGAGATAAGGGGGTATCAGATACGCAGTATTTT. It yields the protein CATSRDKGVSDTQYF.